A single sample is the source of the 8 T cell receptor beta chains below, sequenced in a study of blood T cell repertoires in COVID-19. TCRdb's table, derived via immunoSEQ multiplex PCR, lists solely in-frame clones and lacks some. Among about 70,000 clones, approximately 80% were seen once, and the ten largest hold 0.65% to 0.9%. The sample taken for sequencing was peripheral blood. These receptors were collected from a woman in her 70s with acute or convalescent COVID-19.

J is TRBJ2-4 and V is TRBV7-8; perhaps TRBD2 as D (6 bases). The germline CDR1 and CDR2 sequences are SGHVS and FQNEAQ. The CDR3 spans 12 residues. Trimming cost V 3 bases and J 11 bases, with 11 bases left between them. The CDR3 DNA reads TGTGCCAGCAGCTTGGGGGGTCGGGTTCAGTACTTC. Translation gives CASSLGGRVQYF.

V gene TRBV7-9 combines with J gene TRBJ1-6; D might be TRBD1 (5 bases). The CDR3 has 12 residues. Trimming took off 5 bases at V and 8 bases at J, with 7 bases between the two ends. Germline lookup yields CDR1 SEHNR and CDR2 FQNEAQ (reference sequence). CDR3 nucleotides: TGTGCCAGCAGCCTACAGGATTCACCCCTCCACTTT. Translation: CASSLQDSPLHF. Variable domain in full (rest from reference TRBV7-9 and TRBJ1-6): DTGVSQNPRHKITKRGQNVTFRCDPISEHNRLYWYRQTLGQGPEFLTYFQNEAQLEKSRLLSDRFSAERPKGSFSTLEIQRTEQGDSAMYLCASSLQDSPLHFGNGTRLTVT.

The rearrangement uses TRBV5-4 and TRBJ2-2; the match to TRBD2 covers 8 bases. The germline gives CDR1 SGHNT, CDR2 YYREEE (reference sequence). This CDR3 spans 16 amino acids. V shed 4 bases, J shed 2 bases, and the junction held 7 bases outside the gene matches. The CDR3 protein is CASSLSSGLNTGELFF. Here the CDR3 DNA reads TGTGCCAGCAGCCTATCTAGCGGGCTTAACACCGGGGAGCTGTTTTTT.

The rearrangement uses TRBV9 and TRBJ2-7; D is undetermined. The CDR3 contains 14 residues. Germline CDR1 SGDLS, CDR2 YYNGEE. Trimming left V 0 bases short and J 2 bases short, with 9 bases between. DNA of the CDR3: TGTGCCAGCAGCGTAGAACTCGTCCCCTACGAGCAGTACTTC. It yields the protein CASSVELVPYEQYF.

This clone has more than one count but fewer than ten. The rearrangement joins TRBV27 to TRBJ1-5, with D possibly being TRBD1 (6 bases). The germline V and J ends were trimmed by 5 bases and 0 bases, with 23 bases remaining between them. The CDR3 consists of 19 residues. The germline gives CDR1 MNHEY, CDR2 SMNVEV (reference sequence). This CDR3 reads CASSRLQGSGSYSNQPQHF. As DNA, the CDR3 is TGTGCCAGCAGTCGCCTACAGGGTTCGGGCTCGTATAGCAATCAGCCCCAGCATTTT.

V usage is TRBV7-2 and J usage is TRBJ2-7; 7 bases fit TRBD2. V shed 0 bases, J shed 7 bases, and the junction held 6 bases outside the gene matches. Germline loops: CDR1 SGHTA, CDR2 FQGNSA. The CDR3 is 14 amino acids. The CDR3 DNA follows: TGTGCCAGCAGCTTAGCGAGGAAAGCGGGGGAGCAGTACTTC. As protein: CASSLARKAGEQYF. Combining the CDR3 with reference TRBV7-2 and TRBJ2-7 gives the whole variable domain GAGVSQSPSNKVTEKGKDVELRCDPISGHTALYWYRQSLGQGLEFLIYFQGNSAPDKSGLPSDRFSAERTGGSVSTLTIQRTQQEDSAVYLCASSLARKAGEQYFGPGTRLTVT.

This clone was observed a single time. CDR3 loop: CASSLKTQGRNSPLHF. The CDR3 DNA follows: TGTGCCAGCAGCTTGAAAACCCAGGGGCGGAATTCACCCCTCCACTTT. This chain uses TRBV7-2 with TRBJ1-6; TRBD1 is a possible D gene (6 bases). Trimming took 3 bases from V and 7 from J, leaving 16 bases between them. Germline V CDR1 and CDR2: SGHTA, FQGNSA. The CDR3 contains 16 residues.

The V call is TRBV25-1, the J call TRBJ1-4, with TRBD1 as a possible D gene (5 bases). Germline V gene sequence: CDR1 MGHDK, CDR2 SYGVNS. The ends were cut back, 7 bases at V and 5 bases at J, with 5 bases in the middle. There are 11 residues in the CDR3. CDR3 amino acids: CASTGNEKLFF. In DNA form, the CDR3 reads TGTGCCAGCACAGGGAATGAAAAACTGTTTTTT.